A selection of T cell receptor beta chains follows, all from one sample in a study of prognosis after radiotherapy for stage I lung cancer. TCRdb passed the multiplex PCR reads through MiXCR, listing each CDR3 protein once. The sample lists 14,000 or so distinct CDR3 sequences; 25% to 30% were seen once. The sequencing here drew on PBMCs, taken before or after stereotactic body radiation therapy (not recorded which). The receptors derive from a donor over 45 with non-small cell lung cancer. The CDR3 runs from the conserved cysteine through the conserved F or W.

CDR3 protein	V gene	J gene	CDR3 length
CASRLRGRVTWSEQPQHF	TRBV27	TRBJ1-5	18
CASSVEDSYTGELFF	TRBV9	TRBJ2-2	15
CASSLEWSSYEQYF	TRBV11-2	TRBJ2-7	14
CASSRLADTQYF	TRBV10-2	TRBJ2-3	12
CASSLRFTGELFF	TRBV27	TRBJ2-2	13
CSVVTGETYEQYF	TRBV29-1	TRBJ2-7	13
CASSLSRCNEKFF	TRBV28	TRBJ2-1	13
CAGCGTTSTYTQYF	TRBV2	TRBJ2-3	14
CASSQSGYGYGYTF	TRBV3-1	TRBJ1-2	14
CASSVDTRSDTQYF	TRBV9	TRBJ2-3	14
CASSISRTSGQRADTQYF	TRBV19	TRBJ2-3	18
CACSLVVGRTGEKLFF	TRBV12-3/TRBV12-4	TRBJ1-4	16
CASLDILNTGELFF	TRBV10-2	TRBJ2-2	14
CATQERTALANTGELFF	TRBV24-1	TRBJ2-2	17
CASIPTGSLFSPLHF	TRBV6-2/TRBV6-3	TRBJ1-6	15
CASSQQAGSSYNEQFF	TRBV7-8	TRBJ2-1	16
CASSSGMGTEAFF	TRBV9	TRBJ1-1	13
CASSRTEQYEQYF	TRBV6-4	TRBJ2-7	13
CASSVRTGSGSNQPQHF	TRBV19	TRBJ1-5	17
CASSTQGAGNQPQHF	TRBV19	TRBJ1-5	15
CAISESKDGELFF	TRBV10-3	TRBJ2-2	13
CASSLKSSGGASDRTDTQYF	TRBV7-6	TRBJ2-3	20
CASSLSGLAGEDEQYF	TRBV5-4	TRBJ2-7	16
CSAETLSGNNEQFF	TRBV20-1	TRBJ2-1	14
CAITEDSSTDTQYF	TRBV2	TRBJ2-3	14
CASSPGAGTGASYEQYF	TRBV11-1	TRBJ2-7	17
CASRNPYPRGSTDTQYF	TRBV27	TRBJ2-3	17
CASSLDPVSGPADTQYF	TRBV5-1	TRBJ2-3	17
CASYGGGELFF	TRBV6-1	TRBJ2-2	11
CASQGISYEQYF	TRBV2	TRBJ2-7	12
CASSLTDLGEQYF	TRBV5-6	TRBJ2-7	13
CASSGISGRRETQYF	TRBV28	TRBJ2-5	15
CASSFGTAQETQYF	TRBV5-8	TRBJ2-5	14
CASSLYVRGTDTQYF	TRBV11-2	TRBJ2-3	15
CSAAGTGGGWNIQYF	TRBV20-1	TRBJ2-4	15
CATSRRSGVAGTGELFF	TRBV15	TRBJ2-2	17
CASSLDSGKQYF	TRBV5-1	TRBJ2-5	12
CASSGGLNSPLHF	TRBV19	TRBJ1-6	13
CASTPTGGSYNSPLHF	TRBV6-7	TRBJ1-6	16
CASSVYAGYEQFF	TRBV11-2	TRBJ2-1	13
CAWNILAGGTNTGELFF	TRBV30	TRBJ2-2	17
CASTRPSGTGPEKLFF	TRBV12-3/TRBV12-4	TRBJ1-4	16
CAISSTSGDTYNEQFF	TRBV10-3	TRBJ2-1	16
CSAREPNRGHTEAFF	TRBV20-1	TRBJ1-1	15
CASSLNGARVGELFF	TRBV5-1	TRBJ2-2	15
CASSLQVMNSPLHF	TRBV5-1	TRBJ1-6	14
CASSMKEYSYNEQFF	TRBV19	TRBJ2-1	15
CATHQPGDEQYF	TRBV10-3	TRBJ2-7	12
CASSLGGRGTDTQYF	TRBV7-9	TRBJ2-3	15
CASRVGTGGLNEQFF	TRBV2	TRBJ2-1	15
CASGQGANYDTEAFF	TRBV5-1	TRBJ1-1	15
CASIEGTSTDTQYF	TRBV28	TRBJ2-3	14
CASGGLAEINTGELFF	TRBV19	TRBJ2-2	16